A single sample gave rise to the 10 T cell receptor beta chains below, sequenced in a study of blood T cell repertoires in COVID-19. Repertoires were generated with immunoSEQ multiplex PCR, while TCRdb's copy carries only in-frame clones and drops some. The data show 150,000 or so clones, roughly 80% seen once. Sequenced: PBMCs or T cells enriched from blood (not recorded which). These TCRs come from an older woman who had recovered from COVID-19.

The sample holds a few counts of this clone. The chain carries TRBV19 and TRBJ1-6, with 7 bases that match TRBD1. The germline V gene has CDR1 LNHDA and CDR2 SQIVND (reference sequence). V shed 7 bases and J 0 bases; nucleotides not matched to a gene: 6. CDR3 length: 16 residues. The CDR3 DNA reads TGTGCCAGTAAGACACAGGGGAGCTCCTATAATTCACCCCTCCACTTT. It codes for CASKTQGSSYNSPLHF. Drawing the rest from reference TRBV19 and TRBJ1-6, the complete variable domain is DGGITQSPKYLFRKEGQNVTLSCEQNLNHDAMYWYRQDPGQGLRLIYYSQIVNDFQKGDIAEGYSVSREKKESFPLTVTSAQKNPTAFYLCASKTQGSSYNSPLHFGNGTRLTVT.

The rearrangement joins TRBV11-2 to TRBJ1-1; D is perhaps TRBD1 (6 bases). This CDR3 contains 14 residues. Trimming took 1 base from V and 10 from J, leaving 16 bases between them. Germline assignment: CDR1 SGHAT and CDR2 FQNNGV. The CDR3 DNA follows: TGTGCCAGCAGCTTAGCCCCCCCCCAGGGGCGAGCTTTCTTT. It encodes CASSLAPPQGRAFF.

Only a few counts were recorded for this clone. The chain links TRBV7-8 to TRBJ1-5, with D maybe TRBD1 (6 bases). The CDR3 spans 14 residues. Trimming removed 5 bases at V and 3 bases at J, with 11 bases between. Germline CDR1 is SGHVS and CDR2 is FQNEAQ. CDR3 amino acids: CASSRRTDNQPQHF. The CDR3 coding sequence is TGTGCCAGCAGCCGCCGGACAGACAATCAGCCCCAGCATTTT. The full variable domain, in which reference TRBV7-8 and TRBJ1-5 provide the parts outside the CDR3, is GAGVSQSPRYKVAKRGQDVALRCDPISGHVSLFWYQQALGQGPEFLTYFQNEAQLDKSGLPSDRFFAERPEGSVSTLKIQRTQQEDSAVYLCASSRRTDNQPQHFGDGTRLSIL.

The CDR3 nucleotides are TGTGCCAGCAGCCCCTCCGGGACAGGGTACATGAACACTGAAGCTTTCTTT. Protein product: CASSPSGTGYMNTEAFF. The chain combines TRBV3-1 (or the pseudogene TRBV3-2) with TRBJ1-1, with 9 bases aligning to TRBD1. The CDR3 has 17 residues. Germline V gene data show CDR1 as LGHDT and CDR2 as YNNKEL (reference sequence). V lost 4 bases and J lost 0; bases outside the gene matches: 9.

The genes are TRBV27 and TRBJ2-7; tentatively, D is TRBD1 (6 bases). With 3 bases removed from V and 0 bases from J, the gap between germline ends came to 9 bases. The CDR3 covers 14 residues. Germline V gene sequence: CDR1 MNHEY, CDR2 SMNVEV (reference sequence). CDR3 loop: CASSFRGASYEQYF. The CDR3 nucleotides read TGTGCCAGCAGTTTCAGGGGAGCCTCCTACGAGCAGTACTTC.

V is TRBV2 and J is TRBJ2-5; TRBD2 agrees at 9 bases. Germline trimming cut 8 bases from V and 11 bases from J; bases unmatched to any gene: 15. Germline V gene data show CDR1 as SNHLY and CDR2 as FYNNEI. CDR3 length: 14 amino acids. The CDR3 sequence is CASGPTSGSQMQYF. CDR3 DNA: TGTGCCAGCGGGCCGACTAGCGGATCCCAAATGCAGTACTTC.

In nucleotides, the CDR3 is TGTGCCAGCTCACCGGGGACGGCGGGAGTGGCCTACGAGCAGTACTTC. This codes for CASSPGTAGVAYEQYF. This rearrangement joins TRBV18 to TRBJ2-7; TRBD2 aligns across 7 bases. The CDR3 is 16 amino acids. With V trimmed by 3 bases and J by 2 bases, 10 bases remained unmatched. Per the germline V gene, CDR1 is KGHSH and CDR2 is LQKENI.

The gene calls are TRBV28 and TRBJ2-7; 7 positions agree with TRBD2. J lost 0 bases, V lost 7 bases, and 9 bases had no gene match. The CDR3 sequence is 15 residues long. Germline-derived CDR1 and CDR2 are MDHEN and SYDVKM. The CDR3 loop reads CASTLGGSSSYEQYF. The CDR3 DNA reads TGTGCCAGCACCCTGGGGGGGTCGAGCTCCTACGAGCAGTACTTC. Combining the CDR3 with reference TRBV28 and TRBJ2-7 gives the whole variable domain DVKVTQSSRYLVKRTGEKVFLECVQDMDHENMFWYRQDPGLGLRLIYFSYDVKMKEKGDIPEGYSVSREKKERFSLILESASTNQTSMYLCASTLGGSSSYEQYFGPGTRLTVT.

The V gene is TRBV9, the J gene TRBJ2-1, with 13 bases identical to TRBD2. Germline V gives CDR1 SGDLS, CDR2 YYNGEE. With 4 bases clipped from V and 7 bases from J, the junction kept 5 bases outside the gene matches. The CDR3 sequence is 15 residues long. As DNA, the CDR3 is TGTGCCAGCAGCCGAACTAGCGGGGGGGATAATGAGCAGTTCTTC. This codes for CASSRTSGGDNEQFF.

The chain uses TRBV7-3 and TRBJ2-5, with 9 bases matching TRBD2. Germline CDR1 is SGHTA and CDR2 is FQGTGA. The length of the CDR3 is 18 residues. J was trimmed by 6 bases and V by 5 bases; bases with no gene match: 19. The CDR3 DNA reads as TGTGCCAGCAGCGTAAGCCCTCAGAAGGCTAGCGGGGAGCAGACCCAGTACTTC. Protein sequence: CASSVSPQKASGEQTQYF.